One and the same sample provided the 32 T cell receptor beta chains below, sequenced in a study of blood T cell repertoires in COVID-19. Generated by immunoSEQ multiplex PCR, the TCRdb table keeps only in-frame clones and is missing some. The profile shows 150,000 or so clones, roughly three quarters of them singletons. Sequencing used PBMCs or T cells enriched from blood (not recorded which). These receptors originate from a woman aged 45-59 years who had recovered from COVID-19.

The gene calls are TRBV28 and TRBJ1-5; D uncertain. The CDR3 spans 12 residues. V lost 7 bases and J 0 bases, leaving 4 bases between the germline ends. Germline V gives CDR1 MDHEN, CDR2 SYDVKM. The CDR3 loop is CASTSSNQPQHF. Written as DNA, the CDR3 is TGTGCCAGCACCAGTAGCAATCAGCCCCAGCATTTT.

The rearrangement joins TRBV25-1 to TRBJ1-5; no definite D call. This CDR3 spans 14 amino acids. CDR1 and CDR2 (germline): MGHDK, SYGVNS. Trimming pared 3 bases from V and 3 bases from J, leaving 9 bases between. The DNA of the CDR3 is TGTGCCAGCAGTGAGCCCGGGTCCAATCAGCCCCAGCATTTT. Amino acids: CASSEPGSNQPQHF. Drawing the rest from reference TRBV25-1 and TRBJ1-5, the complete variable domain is EADIYQTPRYLVIGTGKKITLECSQTMGHDKMYWYQQDPGMELHLIHYSYGVNSTEKGDLSSESTVSRIRTEHFPLTLESARPSHTSQYLCASSEPGSNQPQHFGDGTRLSIL.

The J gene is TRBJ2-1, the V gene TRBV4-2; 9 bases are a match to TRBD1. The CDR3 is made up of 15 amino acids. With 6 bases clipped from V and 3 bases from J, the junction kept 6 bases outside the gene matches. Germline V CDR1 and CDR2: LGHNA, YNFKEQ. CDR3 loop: CASSFGQGYYNEQFF. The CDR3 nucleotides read TGTGCCAGCAGTTTCGGACAGGGGTACTACAATGAGCAGTTCTTC.

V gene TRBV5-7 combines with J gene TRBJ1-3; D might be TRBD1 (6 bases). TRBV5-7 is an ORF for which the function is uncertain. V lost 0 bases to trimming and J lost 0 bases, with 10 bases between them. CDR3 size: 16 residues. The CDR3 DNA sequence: TGTGCCAGCAGCTTGGCCGACAGGAACTCTGGAAACACCATATATTTT. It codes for CASSLADRNSGNTIYF.

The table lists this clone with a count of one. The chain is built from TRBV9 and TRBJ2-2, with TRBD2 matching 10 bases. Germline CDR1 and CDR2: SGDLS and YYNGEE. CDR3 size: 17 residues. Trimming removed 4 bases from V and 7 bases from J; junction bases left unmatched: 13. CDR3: CASSSYSGGPLDGELFF. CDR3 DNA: TGTGCCAGCAGCTCTTATAGCGGGGGGCCGCTCGACGGGGAGCTGTTTTTT.

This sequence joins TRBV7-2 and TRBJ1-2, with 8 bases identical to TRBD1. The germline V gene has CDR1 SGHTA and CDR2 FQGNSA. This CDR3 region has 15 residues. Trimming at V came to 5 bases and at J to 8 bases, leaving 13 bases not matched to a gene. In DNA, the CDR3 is TGTGCCAGCAGCGGGTACCAGACAGGGGAGGAAGGCTACACCTTC. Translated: CASSGYQTGEEGYTF.

The CDR3 region has the DNA TGTGCCAGCAGTGGCCTTCAGGGGGTCTTAGAAAAACTGTTTTTT. The encoded protein is CASSGLQGVLEKLFF. The rearrangement links TRBV28 to TRBJ1-4, with TRBD1 matching over 7 bases. After removal of 5 bases from V and 8 bases from J, the junction contained 11 bases not matched to a gene. The length of the CDR3 is 15 residues. The V gene's germline CDR1 is MDHEN and CDR2 SYDVKM.

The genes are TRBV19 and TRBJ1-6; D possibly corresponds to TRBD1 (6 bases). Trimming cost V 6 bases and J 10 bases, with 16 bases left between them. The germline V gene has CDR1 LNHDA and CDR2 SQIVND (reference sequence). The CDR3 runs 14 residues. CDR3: CASSDTGIGSPLHF. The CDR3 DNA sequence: TGTGCCAGTAGCGATACAGGGATTGGCTCACCCCTCCACTTT.

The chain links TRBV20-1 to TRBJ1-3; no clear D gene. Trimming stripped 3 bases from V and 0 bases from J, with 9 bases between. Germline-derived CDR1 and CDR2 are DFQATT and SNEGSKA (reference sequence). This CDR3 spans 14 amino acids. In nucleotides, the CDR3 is TGCAGTGCTAGTCTCTTGAGCTCTGGAAACACCATATATTTT. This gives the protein CSASLLSSGNTIYF.

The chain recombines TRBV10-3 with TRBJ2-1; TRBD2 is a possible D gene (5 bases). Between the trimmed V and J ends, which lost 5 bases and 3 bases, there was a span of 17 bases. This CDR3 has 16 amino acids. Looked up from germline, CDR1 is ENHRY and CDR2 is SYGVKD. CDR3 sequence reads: CAISSTGILDYNEQFF. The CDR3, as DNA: TGTGCCATCAGTTCAACCGGGATCCTGGACTACAATGAGCAGTTCTTC.

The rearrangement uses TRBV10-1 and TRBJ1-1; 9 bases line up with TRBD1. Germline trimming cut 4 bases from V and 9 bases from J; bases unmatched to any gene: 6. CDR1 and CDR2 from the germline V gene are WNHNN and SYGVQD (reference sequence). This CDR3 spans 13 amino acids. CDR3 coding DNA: TGCGCCAGCAGTGGACCCGGGACAGGGAAAGCTTTCTTT. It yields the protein CASSGPGTGKAFF.

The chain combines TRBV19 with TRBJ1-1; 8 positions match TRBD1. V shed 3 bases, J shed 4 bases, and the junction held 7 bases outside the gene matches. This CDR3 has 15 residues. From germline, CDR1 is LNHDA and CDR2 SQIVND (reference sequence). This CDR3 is CASSIEGRGPTEAFF. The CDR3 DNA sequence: TGTGCCAGTAGTATTGAGGGCAGGGGGCCCACTGAAGCTTTCTTT. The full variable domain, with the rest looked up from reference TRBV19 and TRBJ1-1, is DGGITQSPKYLFRKEGQNVTLSCEQNLNHDAMYWYRQDPGQGLRLIYYSQIVNDFQKGDIAEGYSVSREKKESFPLTVTSAQKNPTAFYLCASSIEGRGPTEAFFGQGTRLTVV.

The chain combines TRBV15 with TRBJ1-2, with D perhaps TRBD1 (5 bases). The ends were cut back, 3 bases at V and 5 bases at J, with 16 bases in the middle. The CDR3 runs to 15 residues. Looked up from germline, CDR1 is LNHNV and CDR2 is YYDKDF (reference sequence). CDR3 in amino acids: CATSRAPRVEYGYTF. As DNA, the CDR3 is TGTGCCACCAGCAGGGCACCCAGGGTAGAATATGGCTACACCTTC.

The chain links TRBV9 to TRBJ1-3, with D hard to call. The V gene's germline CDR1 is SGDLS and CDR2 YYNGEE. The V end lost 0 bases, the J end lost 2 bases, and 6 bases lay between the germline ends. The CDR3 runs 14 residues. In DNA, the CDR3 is TGTGCCAGCAGCGTAGCTCCCGCTGGAAACACCATATATTTT. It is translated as CASSVAPAGNTIYF.

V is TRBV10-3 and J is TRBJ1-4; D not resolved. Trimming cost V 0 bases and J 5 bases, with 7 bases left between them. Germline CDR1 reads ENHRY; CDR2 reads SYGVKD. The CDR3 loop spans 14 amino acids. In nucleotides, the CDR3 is TGTGCCATCAGTGAGTCGGGAGAGAATGAAAAACTGTTTTTT. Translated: CAISESGENEKLFF.

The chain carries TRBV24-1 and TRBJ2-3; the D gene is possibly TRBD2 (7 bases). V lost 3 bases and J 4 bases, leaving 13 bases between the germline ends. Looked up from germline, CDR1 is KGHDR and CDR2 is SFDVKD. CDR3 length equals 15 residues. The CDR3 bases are TGTGCCACCAGTGATCGTGGGGGGGCCCCAGATACGCAGTATTTT. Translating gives CATSDRGGAPDTQYF.

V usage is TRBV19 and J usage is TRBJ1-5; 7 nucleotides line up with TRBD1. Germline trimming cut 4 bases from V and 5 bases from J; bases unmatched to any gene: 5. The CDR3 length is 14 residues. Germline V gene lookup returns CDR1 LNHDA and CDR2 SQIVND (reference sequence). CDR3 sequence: CASSTTGFDQPQHF. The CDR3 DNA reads TGTGCCAGTAGTACGACAGGGTTCGATCAGCCCCAGCATTTT.

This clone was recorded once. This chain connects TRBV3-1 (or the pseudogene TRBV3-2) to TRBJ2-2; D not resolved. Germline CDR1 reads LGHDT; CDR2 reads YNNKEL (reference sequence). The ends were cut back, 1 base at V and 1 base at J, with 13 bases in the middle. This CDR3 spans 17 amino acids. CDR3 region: CASSQVGHSRNTGELFF. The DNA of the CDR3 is TGTGCCAGCAGCCAAGTCGGTCACTCAAGGAACACCGGGGAGCTGTTTTTT.

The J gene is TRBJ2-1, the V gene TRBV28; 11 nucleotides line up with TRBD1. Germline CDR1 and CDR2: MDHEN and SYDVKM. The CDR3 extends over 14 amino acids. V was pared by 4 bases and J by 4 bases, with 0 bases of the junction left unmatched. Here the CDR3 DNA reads TGTGCCAGCAGTTGGGACAGGGGGTACAATGAGCAGTTCTTC. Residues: CASSWDRGYNEQFF.

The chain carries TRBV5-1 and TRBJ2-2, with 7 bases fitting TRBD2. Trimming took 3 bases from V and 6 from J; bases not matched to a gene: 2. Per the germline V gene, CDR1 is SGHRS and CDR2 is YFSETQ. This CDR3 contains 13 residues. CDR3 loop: CASSSLAPGELFF. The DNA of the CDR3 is TGCGCCAGCAGCTCACTAGCGCCCGGGGAGCTGTTTTTT.

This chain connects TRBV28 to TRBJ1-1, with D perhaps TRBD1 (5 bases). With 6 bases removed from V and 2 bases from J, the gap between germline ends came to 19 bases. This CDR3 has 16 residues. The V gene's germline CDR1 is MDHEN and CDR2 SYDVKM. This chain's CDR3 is CASSPLTTASNTEAFF. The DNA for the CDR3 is TGTGCCAGCAGCCCCCTCACGACAGCTTCAAACACTGAAGCTTTCTTT.

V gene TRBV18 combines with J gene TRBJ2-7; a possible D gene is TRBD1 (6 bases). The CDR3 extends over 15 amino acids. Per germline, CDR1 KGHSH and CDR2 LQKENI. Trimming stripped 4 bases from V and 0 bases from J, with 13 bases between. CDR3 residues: CASSRTGPSSYEQYF. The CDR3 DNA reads TGTGCCAGCTCACGCACAGGGCCCAGCTCCTACGAGCAGTACTTC.

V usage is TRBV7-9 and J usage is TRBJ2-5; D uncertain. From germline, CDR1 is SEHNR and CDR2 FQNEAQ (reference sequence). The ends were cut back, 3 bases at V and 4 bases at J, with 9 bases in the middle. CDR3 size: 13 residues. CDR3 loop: CASSLRWLETQYF. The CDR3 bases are TGTGCCAGCAGCTTGAGGTGGTTAGAGACCCAGTACTTC.

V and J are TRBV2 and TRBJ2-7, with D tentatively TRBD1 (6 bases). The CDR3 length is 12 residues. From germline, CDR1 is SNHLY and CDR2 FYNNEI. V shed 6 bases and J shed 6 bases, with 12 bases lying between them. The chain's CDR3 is CASRLQGPEQYF. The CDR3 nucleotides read TGTGCCAGCAGACTACAGGGTCCCGAGCAGTACTTC.

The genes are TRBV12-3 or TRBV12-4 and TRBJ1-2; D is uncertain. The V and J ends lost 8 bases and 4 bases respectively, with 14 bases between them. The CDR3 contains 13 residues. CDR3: CASGSGAGYGYTF. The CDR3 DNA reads TGTGCCAGCGGATCCGGCGCGGGCTATGGCTACACCTTC.

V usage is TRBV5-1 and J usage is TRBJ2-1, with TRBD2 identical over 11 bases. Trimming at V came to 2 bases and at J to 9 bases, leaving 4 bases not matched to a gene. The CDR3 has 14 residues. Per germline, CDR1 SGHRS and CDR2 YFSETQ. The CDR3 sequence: CASSLGTSGGEQFF. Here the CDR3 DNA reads TGCGCCAGCAGCTTAGGGACTAGCGGCGGTGAGCAGTTCTTC.

The CDR3, as DNA: TGTGCCAGCACCTCCACCCAGCGGGGGCGGAAGTTCTTC. Translation: CASTSTQRGRKFF. This chain connects TRBV7-3 to TRBJ2-1, with 8 bases fitting TRBD2. The J segment lost 14 bases and the V segment lost 7 bases, leaving 13 bases of the junction unmatched. CDR1 and CDR2 from the germline V gene are SGHTA and FQGTGA. The CDR3 covers 13 residues.

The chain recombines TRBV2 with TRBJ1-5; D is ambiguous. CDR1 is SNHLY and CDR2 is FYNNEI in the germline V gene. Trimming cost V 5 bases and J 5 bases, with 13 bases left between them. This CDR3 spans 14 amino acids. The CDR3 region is CASSREGRDQPQHF. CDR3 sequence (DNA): TGTGCCAGCAGTCGGGAAGGGAGGGATCAGCCCCAGCATTTT.

CDR3 DNA sequence: TGCGCCAGCAGCCAAGACTCCAGGGGGTATCAGGGAAACACCATATATTTT. Translation gives CASSQDSRGYQGNTIYF. This chain links TRBV4-1 with TRBJ1-3, with 7 positions matching TRBD1. Germline values: CDR1 MGHRA, CDR2 YSYEKL. The CDR3 is made up of 17 amino acids. V lost 0 bases and J lost 4; bases outside the gene matches: 9.

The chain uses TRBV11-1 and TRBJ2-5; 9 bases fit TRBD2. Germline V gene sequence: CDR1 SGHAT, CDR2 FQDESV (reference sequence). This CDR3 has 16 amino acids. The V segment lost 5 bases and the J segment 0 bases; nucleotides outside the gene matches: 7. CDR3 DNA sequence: TGTGCCAGCAGCCCTCCCCTAGCGGGGTACCAAGAGACCCAGTACTTC. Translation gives CASSPPLAGYQETQYF.

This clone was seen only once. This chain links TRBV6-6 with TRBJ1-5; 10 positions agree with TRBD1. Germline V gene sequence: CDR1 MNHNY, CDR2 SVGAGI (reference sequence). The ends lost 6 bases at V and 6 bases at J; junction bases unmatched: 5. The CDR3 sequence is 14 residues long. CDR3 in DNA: TGTGCCAGCAGAGGGACAGGGGAGATTCAGCCCCAGCATTTT. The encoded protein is CASRGTGEIQPQHF.

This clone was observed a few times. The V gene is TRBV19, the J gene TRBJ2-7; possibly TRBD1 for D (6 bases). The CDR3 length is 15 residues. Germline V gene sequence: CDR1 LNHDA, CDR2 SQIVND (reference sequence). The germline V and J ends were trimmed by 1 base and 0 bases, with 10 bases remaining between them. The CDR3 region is CASSIVPDSSYEQYF. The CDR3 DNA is TGTGCCAGTAGTATAGTTCCGGACAGCTCCTACGAGCAGTACTTC.